The 10 T cell receptor beta chains presented below share a single source sample, sequenced in a study of follicular helper T cells after annual influenza vaccination. Clones were sequenced by immunoSEQ multiplex PCR, and TCRdb holds only the in-frame ones, with some missing. The table has 8,500 to 9,000 clones, 75% to 85% seen once. Time point indicated: 2013-2014 season, 7 days after vaccination. The source material was CXCR5+ CD38- circulating T follicular helper cells from blood, sampled 7 days after influenza vaccination. Subset reported: circulating Tfh, non-naive CD4+CXCR5+PD-1+ (ICOS+CD38+ or ICOS-CD38-). These receptors were collected from an adult who received the influenza vaccine.

The CDR3 DNA follows: TGTGCCAGCAGCTTAAAGGCAGGGGCAGGGGCCAACGTCCTGACTTTC. Its translation is CASSLKAGAGANVLTF. V is TRBV7-3 and J is TRBJ2-6, with a possible D match to TRBD1 (6 bases). From germline, CDR1 is SGHTA and CDR2 FQGTGA. V was pared by 1 base and J by 4 bases, with 11 bases between. This CDR3 is built from 16 residues.

This chain uses TRBV7-8 with TRBJ2-7; D call uncertain. Germline CDR1 reads SGHVS; CDR2 reads FQNEAQ. The germline V and J ends were trimmed by 5 bases and 6 bases, with 11 bases remaining between them. The CDR3 contains 12 residues. This CDR3 reads CASSLGTGEQYF. The DNA for the CDR3 is TGTGCCAGCAGCCTCGGTACCGGCGAGCAGTACTTC.

This clone was seen more than once but under ten times. The rearrangement joins TRBV7-6 to TRBJ1-5; TRBD1 matches 7 bases. This CDR3 has 14 residues. Looked up from germline, CDR1 is SGHVS and CDR2 is FNYEAQ. The V gene end was trimmed by 5 bases and the J gene end by 3 bases; junction bases not matched to a gene: 4. CDR3 DNA: TGTGCCAGCAGCCGGGACAGAGACAATCAGCCCCAGCATTTT. It yields the protein CASSRDRDNQPQHF. Full variable domain (outside the CDR3, taken from reference TRBV7-6 and TRBJ1-5): GAGVSQSPRYKVTKRGQDVALRCDPISGHVSLYWYRQALGQGPEFLTYFNYEAQQDKSGLPNDRFSAERPEGSISTLTIQRTEQRDSAMYRCASSRDRDNQPQHFGDGTRLSIL.

This chain uses TRBV11-2 with TRBJ2-7; no firm D call. The CDR3 has 13 amino acids. Germline CDR1 and CDR2: SGHAT and FQNNGV. V shed 3 bases and J shed 1 base, with 7 bases lying between them. In nucleotides, the CDR3 is TGTGCCAGCAGCTTGGAGCGTTCCTACGAGCAGTACTTC. It codes for CASSLERSYEQYF.

This clone appeared a few times. The rearrangement links TRBV19 to TRBJ2-6; 10 nucleotides align to TRBD1. The V gene's germline CDR1 is LNHDA and CDR2 SQIVND (reference sequence). The ends lost 10 bases at V and 6 bases at J; junction bases unmatched: 15. CDR3 length: 17 amino acids. The CDR3 protein is CATDPGTGAIVANVLTF. CDR3 DNA sequence: TGTGCCACTGACCCCGGGACAGGGGCTATTGTGGCCAACGTCCTGACTTTC.

V is TRBV28 and J is TRBJ2-7, with 11 positions matching TRBD1. The germline gives CDR1 MDHEN, CDR2 SYDVKM. This CDR3 is built from 15 residues. V lost 5 bases, J lost 5 bases, and 8 bases stayed unmatched. In DNA form, the CDR3 reads TGTGCCAGCAGTCCCTCCGGGACAGGGGGGGACGAGCAGTACTTC. Its translation: CASSPSGTGGDEQYF. Together with reference TRBV28 and TRBJ2-7, the CDR3 gives the full variable domain: DVKVTQSSRYLVKRTGEKVFLECVQDMDHENMFWYRQDPGLGLRLIYFSYDVKMKEKGDIPEGYSVSREKKERFSLILESASTNQTSMYLCASSPSGTGGDEQYFGPGTRLTVT.

This clone was recorded a few times. This chain links TRBV29-1 with TRBJ2-2; D not certain. The V end lost 4 bases, the J end lost 2 bases, and 11 bases lay between the germline ends. Germline loops: CDR1 SQVTM, CDR2 ANQGSEA. This CDR3 contains 14 residues. The CDR3, as DNA: TGCAGCGTTGGGCCAAGGAGTAACACCGGGGAGCTGTTTTTT. The encoded protein is CSVGPRSNTGELFF.

This clone was detected only once. This chain uses TRBV19 with TRBJ1-2, with TRBD1 matching over 8 bases. This CDR3 is 15 amino acids long. The germline CDR1 and CDR2 sequences are LNHDA and SQIVND (reference sequence). Germline trimming cut 3 bases from V and 1 base from J; bases unmatched to any gene: 4. The CDR3 nucleotides read TGTGCCAGTAGTATGGCGACAGGGGTTAACTATGGCTACACCTTC. Its translation is CASSMATGVNYGYTF.

The chain uses TRBV4-2 and TRBJ2-2; TRBD2 matches at 8 bases. There are 14 residues in the CDR3. Losses at the gene ends were 6 bases for V and 0 bases for J; bases not matched to a gene: 0. CDR1 is LGHNA, CDR2 YNFKEQ, per germline. CDR3 sequence: CASRRGANTGELFF. The CDR3 region has the DNA TGTGCCAGCAGGCGGGGGGCGAACACCGGGGAGCTGTTTTTT.

V and J are TRBV5-1 and TRBJ1-3; D possibly corresponds to TRBD1 (5 bases). Germline-derived CDR1 and CDR2 are SGHRS and YFSETQ. The CDR3 is 13 amino acids. Trimming shortened V by 0 bases and J by 8 bases, and 9 bases separated the two germline ends. CDR3 in amino acids: CASSLVLGDTIYF. The CDR3, as DNA: TGCGCCAGCAGCTTGGTGCTGGGGGACACCATATATTTT.